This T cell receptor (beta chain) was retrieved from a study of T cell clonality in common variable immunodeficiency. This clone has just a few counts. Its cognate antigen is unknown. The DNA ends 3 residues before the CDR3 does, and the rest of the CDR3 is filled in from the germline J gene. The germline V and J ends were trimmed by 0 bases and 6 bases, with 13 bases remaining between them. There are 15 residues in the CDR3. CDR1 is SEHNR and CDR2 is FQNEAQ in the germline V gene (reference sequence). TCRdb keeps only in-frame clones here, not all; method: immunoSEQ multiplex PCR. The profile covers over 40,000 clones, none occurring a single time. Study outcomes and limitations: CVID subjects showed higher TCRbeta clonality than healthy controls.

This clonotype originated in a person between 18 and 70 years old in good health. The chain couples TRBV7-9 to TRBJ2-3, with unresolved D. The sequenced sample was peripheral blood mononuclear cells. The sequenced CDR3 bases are TGTGCCAGCAGCTTAGCAGGTCTTGAATCGGATACG. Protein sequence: CASSLAGLESDT. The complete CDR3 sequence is CASSLAGLESDTQYF.